What follows are 5 T cell receptor beta chains derived from one specimen sequenced in a study of T-cell memory formation after mild COVID-19. TCRdb used MiXCR to reprocess the 5' RACE reads, holding one entry per CDR3 protein. Of about 49,000 distinct CDR3 sequences in the sample, about 28% were seen once. The specimen was PBMCs or a T cell subset sorted from them (not recorded which). The receptors stem from a man aged 18 to 35 who had mild COVID-19 (a few samples of this study predate the infection). Cell type and time point are not known.

This clonotype has only a few counts. The rearrangement links TRBV28 to TRBJ2-3, with TRBD2 as a possible D gene (5 bases). CDR3 length: 14 residues. CDR1 and CDR2 (germline): MDHEN, SYDVKM. V dropped 3 bases and J dropped 3 bases, with 10 bases sitting between them. The CDR3 loop reads CASSFRLTTDTQYF. The CDR3 DNA is TGTGCCAGCAGTTTCAGACTAACGACAGATACGCAGTATTTT. Based on the CDR3 plus reference TRBV28 and TRBJ2-3, the full variable domain is DVKVTQSSRYLVKRTGEKVFLECVQDMDHENMFWYRQDPGLGLRLIYFSYDVKMKEKGDIPEGYSVSREKKERFSLILESASTNQTSMYLCASSFRLTTDTQYFGPGTRLTVL.

This clonotype was counted only a few times. The chain is built from TRBV7-6 and TRBJ2-1; TRBD2 matches 11 bases. The CDR3 has 15 amino acids. Germline CDR1 reads SGHVS; CDR2 reads FNYEAQ. Unmatched junction bases numbered 4, after V lost 1 base and J lost 8 bases. The CDR3 protein is CASSLELAGGDEQFF. Written as DNA, the CDR3 is TGTGCCAGCAGCTTAGAATTAGCGGGGGGGGATGAGCAGTTCTTC.

This clonotype was picked up a small number of times. V usage is TRBV12-3 or TRBV12-4 and J usage is TRBJ2-3; D not resolved. V was pared by 2 bases and J by 6 bases, with 6 bases between. The CDR3 has 12 residues. For the CDR3, the DNA is TGTGCCAGCAGTTTAATCAGGGATACGCAGTATTTT. Translating it yields CASSLIRDTQYF.

This clonotype was counted a single time. The J gene is TRBJ2-5, the V gene TRBV7-9; unclear D gene. Germline CDR1 and CDR2: SEHNR and FQNEAQ (reference sequence). V was cut by 1 base and J by 2 bases, with 8 bases left in between. The CDR3 runs 14 residues. The CDR3 DNA is TGTGCCAGCAGCTTAGATCTAGAACAAGAGACCCAGTACTTC. This translates into CASSLDLEQETQYF. Full variable domain (missing parts from reference TRBV7-9 and TRBJ2-5): DTGVSQNPRHKITKRGQNVTFRCDPISEHNRLYWYRQTLGQGPEFLTYFQNEAQLEKSRLLSDRFSAERPKGSFSTLEIQRTEQGDSAMYLCASSLDLEQETQYFGPGTRLLVL.

This clonotype was observed many times. This chain joins TRBV6-5 and TRBJ1-5; D not certain. V was clipped by 6 bases and J by 3 bases, with 9 bases between them. This CDR3 comprises 13 residues. Germline assignment: CDR1 MNHEY and CDR2 SVGAGI. The CDR3 reads CASSFRSNQPQHF. The CDR3 region has the DNA TGTGCCAGCAGCTTTAGGTCCAATCAGCCCCAGCATTTT.